The next 10 T cell receptor beta chains were all read from a single sample in a study of human T cells and chemical hapten exposure. TCRdb analysed the RACE reads with MiXCR anew, one entry per CDR3 protein. In the table there are approximately 60,000 distinct CDR3 sequences, 11% of which are singletons. Noted time point: pre-sensitization, week 0. The treatment here: therapeutic diphenylcyclopropenone sensitization with weekly scalp DPC. The input for sequencing was whole blood, taken in connection with sensitization to the hapten diphenylcyclopropenone (DPC). These receptors all come from a woman aged 40-49 years with alopecia areata. Some clones in this sample may be carry-over from other donors' samples.

A few counts support this clonotype. V is TRBV6-2 or TRBV6-3 and J is TRBJ2-1; possibly TRBD2 for D (6 bases). Trimming stripped 11 bases from V and 2 bases from J, with 16 bases between. CDR3 length: 14 residues. The germline V gene encodes CDR1 MNHEY and CDR2 SVGEGT. CDR3 in amino acids: CASCFTSTYNEQFF. DNA of the CDR3: TGTGCCTCATGCTTTACTAGCACCTACAATGAGCAGTTCTTC.

This clonotype was seen a few times. The chain recombines TRBV29-1 with TRBJ2-7; perhaps TRBD2 as D (5 bases). V was cut by 4 bases and J by 7 bases, with 11 bases left in between. This CDR3 has 11 amino acids. Germline CDR1 SQVTM, CDR2 ANQGSEA. CDR3 residues: CSVADPGEQYF. Written as DNA, the CDR3 is TGCAGCGTTGCTGACCCGGGGGAGCAGTACTTC.

In its sample, this clonotype was seen a few times. The chain has TRBV20-1 and TRBJ2-1; 9 bases map to TRBD2. With V trimmed by 6 bases and J by 5 bases, 11 bases remained unmatched. Germline values: CDR1 DFQATT, CDR2 SNEGSKA (reference sequence). The CDR3 extends over 15 amino acids. CDR3 in amino acids: CSAQHAGGPNNEQFF. CDR3 bases: TGCAGTGCCCAACACGCGGGAGGGCCCAACAATGAGCAGTTCTTC.

The J gene is TRBJ1-5, the V gene TRBV7-2; D call uncertain. Trimming left V 4 bases short and J 0 bases short, with 10 bases between. Germline V lookup: CDR1 SGHTA, CDR2 FQGNSA. CDR3 length equals 15 residues. The DNA of the CDR3 is TGTGCCAGCAGCTCCGACATCTTTAGCAATCAGCCCCAGCATTTT. Translating gives CASSSDIFSNQPQHF.

The rearrangement joins TRBV11-2 to TRBJ2-5; 12 bases line up with TRBD2. The junction had 3 bases not matched to a gene; V was cut back by 8 bases and J by 5 bases. This CDR3 is 13 amino acids long. Germline V gene sequence: CDR1 SGHAT, CDR2 FQNNGV. The DNA for the CDR3 is TGTGCCAGCCGACTAGCGGGGGTTGAGACCCAGTACTTC. Amino acid sequence: CASRLAGVETQYF.

At least ten counts were recorded for this clonotype. This sequence joins TRBV7-9 and TRBJ2-1, with D perhaps matching TRBD1 (6 bases). The CDR3 sequence is 15 residues long. Germline CDR1 SEHNR, CDR2 FQNEAQ (reference sequence). V lost 5 bases, J lost 6 bases, and 17 bases lay in between. Written as DNA, the CDR3 is TGTGCCAGCAGCCAGGGGCCCGTGGCCCTCAATGAGCAGTTCTTC. It is translated as CASSQGPVALNEQFF.

This clonotype was counted at least ten times. CDR3 bases: TGTGCCAGCAGTCACGGGGGGGGAGCTAGCCATGAGCAGTTCTTC. Amino acid sequence: CASSHGGGASHEQFF. The chain joins TRBV6-2 or TRBV6-3 to TRBJ2-1; 8 nucleotides agree with TRBD2. The V gene end was trimmed by 5 bases and the J gene end by 8 bases; junction bases not matched to a gene: 11. Germline CDR1 reads MNHEY; CDR2 reads SVGEGT. This CDR3 has 15 residues.

In its sample, this clonotype was seen a few times. The V gene is TRBV20-1, the J gene TRBJ2-2, with TRBD1 as a possible D gene (5 bases). Germline V lookup: CDR1 DFQATT, CDR2 SNEGSKA (reference sequence). The CDR3 runs 14 residues. Trimming took 4 bases from V and 5 from J, leaving 14 bases between them. CDR3 nucleotide sequence: TGCAGTGCTACTGCAGGGTTGAGTACCGGGGAGCTGTTTTTT. Translating it yields CSATAGLSTGELFF.

This chain uses TRBV7-9 with TRBJ2-7; perhaps TRBD1 as D (6 bases). The germline CDR1 and CDR2 sequences are SEHNR and FQNEAQ (reference sequence). The V and J ends lost 5 bases and 2 bases respectively, with 13 bases between them. The CDR3 is 14 residues long. The CDR3 bases are TGTGCCAGCAGCCCCGCGGACAGTACCTACGAGCAGTACTTC. Amino acids: CASSPADSTYEQYF.

V usage is TRBV6-2 or TRBV6-3 and J usage is TRBJ2-1; 11 bases fit TRBD2. J was trimmed by 7 bases and V by 6 bases; bases with no gene match: 8. CDR3 length equals 15 residues. Germline CDR1 reads MNHEY; CDR2 reads SVGEGT. The CDR3, as DNA: TGTGCCAGCAGGGTTAGCGGGGGGGCGCGGAATGAGCAGTTCTTC. Amino acid sequence: CASRVSGGARNEQFF.